The entry below gives a single T cell receptor (beta chain) sequence along with its context. This sample was taken from a study of shared clonotypes between healthy human individuals. Profiled with immunoSEQ multiplex PCR; TCRdb holds only in-frame clones, not every one. Of 2 million to 2.5 million clones listed, 90% to 96% are singletons. Trimming cost V 0 bases and J 10 bases, with 12 bases left between them. Germline V gives CDR1 SQVTM, CDR2 ANQGSEA. This CDR3 has 12 amino acids. Sequenced material: naive CD4+ T cells sorted from blood. Subset denoted: CD45RA+ positively selected. This receptor was identified in a man between 18 and 35 years old in good health. The chain combines TRBV29-1 with TRBJ1-1; D is ambiguous. This CDR3 is CSVEDPYLGAFF. CDR3 DNA sequence: TGCAGCGTTGAAGACCCCTACCTAGGAGCTTTCTTT.